The 26 T cell receptor beta chains reported below all come from one sample, sequenced in a study of OX40 agonist ivuxolimab in advanced cancers. Measured with immunoSEQ multiplex PCR; TCRdb has only the in-frame clones, and not every one. The sample lists tens of thousands of clones, 80% to 85% occurring once. Material: CD4+ or CD8+ T cells sorted from blood, obtained in a trial of the OX40 agonist ivuxolimab. These receptors were collected from an adult with an advanced solid tumor such as melanoma, head and neck, liver or kidney cancer.

This rearrangement joins TRBV6-1 to TRBJ2-7; D perhaps matches TRBD1 (5 bases). Trimming shortened V by 4 bases and J by 6 bases, and 16 bases separated the two germline ends. The CDR3 is made up of 14 amino acids. The germline CDR1 and CDR2 sequences are MNHNS and SASEGT. The chain's CDR3 is CASSGGPGRTEQYF. The CDR3, as DNA: TGTGCCAGCAGTGGGGGCCCAGGTAGGACCGAGCAGTACTTC.

The chain is built from TRBV2 and TRBJ2-1; a possible D gene is TRBD2 (5 bases). Germline V gene sequence: CDR1 SNHLY, CDR2 FYNNEI. V lost 6 bases and J 3 bases, leaving 15 bases between the germline ends. There are 15 residues in the CDR3. Written as DNA, the CDR3 is TGTGCCAGCAGGGGTCGAGCGGTTGACTACAATGAGCAGTTCTTC. Amino acids: CASRGRAVDYNEQFF.

This chain joins TRBV5-6 and TRBJ2-7, with TRBD1 matching 8 bases. This CDR3 spans 14 amino acids. Germline CDR1 reads SGHDT; CDR2 reads YYEEEE. V was pared by 4 bases and J by 6 bases, with 9 bases of the junction left unmatched. The DNA of the CDR3 is TGTGCCAGCAGCCTACGAGGACAGGGATTCGAGCAGTACTTC. Amino acids: CASSLRGQGFEQYF.

The chain carries TRBV7-9 and TRBJ1-2, with D perhaps matching TRBD1 (6 bases). V was shortened by 4 bases and J by 7 bases, with 13 bases between the two germline ends. Per germline, CDR1 SEHNR and CDR2 FQNEAQ (reference sequence). The CDR3 has 13 amino acids. In DNA, the CDR3 is TGTGCCAGCAGCTGGGGGCAGGGAGGTGGCTACACCTTC. Its translation is CASSWGQGGGYTF. The full variable domain, rest sourced from reference TRBV7-9 and TRBJ1-2, is DTGVSQNPRHKITKRGQNVTFRCDPISEHNRLYWYRQTLGQGPEFLTYFQNEAQLEKSRLLSDRFSAERPKGSFSTLEIQRTEQGDSAMYLCASSWGQGGGYTFGSGTRLTVV.

This sequence joins TRBV28 and TRBJ2-1, with D uncertain. CDR3 length equals 12 residues. The V end lost 6 bases, the J end lost 7 bases, and 10 bases lay between the germline ends. Germline lookup yields CDR1 MDHEN and CDR2 SYDVKM. The CDR3 protein is CASSPTLNEQFF. CDR3 sequence (DNA): TGTGCCAGCAGCCCGACTCTGAATGAGCAGTTCTTC.

The V and J genes are TRBV4-2 and TRBJ2-5; 11 nucleotides line up with TRBD2. J was trimmed by 5 bases and V by 1 base; bases with no gene match: 6. The CDR3 length is 16 residues. The germline V gene encodes CDR1 LGHNA and CDR2 YNFKEQ. The CDR3 DNA sequence: TGTGCCAGCAGCCAAGGGCTAGCGGGGGGAGCTGAGACCCAGTACTTC. Its protein product is CASSQGLAGGAETQYF.

V gene TRBV5-6 combines with J gene TRBJ2-3; 7 positions agree with TRBD1. V lost 6 bases and J lost 9; bases outside the gene matches: 13. The germline CDR1 and CDR2 sequences are SGHDT and YYEEEE. The CDR3 runs to 14 residues. The CDR3 sequence: CASTFETGWATQYF. DNA of the CDR3: TGTGCCAGCACCTTTGAGACAGGGTGGGCGACGCAGTATTTT.

This clone was seen just once. This chain links TRBV6-5 with TRBJ2-2, with unresolved D. The CDR3 is 14 amino acids. V lost 6 bases to trimming and J lost 4 bases, with 12 bases between them. CDR1 is MNHEY, CDR2 SVGAGI, per germline. The CDR3: CASRDNFATGELFF. The CDR3 DNA sequence: TGTGCCAGCAGAGATAACTTCGCCACCGGGGAGCTGTTTTTT.

The chain combines TRBV4-2 with TRBJ2-7, with D hard to call. Looked up from germline, CDR1 is LGHNA and CDR2 is YNFKEQ. The CDR3 contains 13 residues. The V end lost 0 bases, the J end lost 4 bases, and 7 bases lay between the germline ends. CDR3: CASSQDLNYEQYF. CDR3 DNA sequence: TGTGCCAGCAGCCAAGACCTGAATTACGAGCAGTACTTC.

The V call is TRBV6-1, the J call TRBJ2-7; D is tentatively TRBD1 or TRBD2 (5 bases each). From germline, CDR1 is MNHNS and CDR2 SASEGT. The ends were cut back, 3 bases at V and 0 bases at J, with 9 bases in the middle. This CDR3 is built from 14 residues. This CDR3 reads CASSEGTLSYEQYF. CDR3 nucleotides: TGTGCCAGCAGTGAGGGGACCCTCTCCTACGAGCAGTACTTC.

This clone was detected a few times. The V and J genes are TRBV6-5 and TRBJ1-2, with TRBD1 matching over 9 bases. Trimming cost V 2 bases and J 8 bases; bases outside gene matches: 6. Per the germline V gene, CDR1 is MNHEY and CDR2 is SVGAGI. This CDR3 is built from 14 residues. The CDR3 region is CASSYTGGNGGYTF. The CDR3 DNA sequence: TGTGCCAGCAGTTACACAGGGGGCAATGGAGGCTACACCTTC.

The chain links TRBV27 to TRBJ2-7; TRBD2 matches at 11 bases. This CDR3 region has 21 residues. The J segment lost 4 bases and the V segment lost 4 bases, leaving 24 bases of the junction unmatched. The germline V gene has CDR1 MNHEY and CDR2 SMNVEV (reference sequence). The CDR3: CASSSSPTPLLAGGSLYEQYF. The DNA for the CDR3 is TGTGCCAGCAGTTCTTCCCCAACACCGTTATTAGCGGGAGGGTCCCTATACGAGCAGTACTTC.

The chain couples TRBV9 to TRBJ2-1; 10 bases are shared with TRBD1. V gave up 3 bases and J gave up 3 bases; unmatched junction bases: 3. Germline CDR1 and CDR2: SGDLS and YYNGEE. CDR3 size: 15 residues. This CDR3 reads CASSAWTGGYNEQFF. CDR3 nucleotides: TGTGCCAGCAGCGCGTGGACAGGGGGCTACAATGAGCAGTTCTTC. The complete variable domain, with remaining parts taken from reference TRBV9 and TRBJ2-1, reads DSGVTQTPKHLITATGQRVTLRCSPRSGDLSVYWYQQSLDQGLQFLIQYYNGEERAKGNILERFSAQQFPDLHSELNLSSLELGDSALYFCASSAWTGGYNEQFFGPGTRLTVL.

This clone occurred once. V is TRBV2 and J is TRBJ1-2; D unclear. Germline assignment: CDR1 SNHLY and CDR2 FYNNEI. The CDR3 covers 14 residues. V dropped 6 bases and J dropped 1 base, with 12 bases sitting between them. The CDR3: CASSYFLDNYGYTF. Written as DNA, the CDR3 is TGTGCCAGCAGCTACTTCTTGGATAACTATGGCTACACCTTC.

The rearrangement joins TRBV13 to TRBJ2-7; perhaps TRBD1 as D (6 bases). V lost 5 bases and J lost 3, with 11 bases in between. Germline V gene lookup returns CDR1 PRHDT and CDR2 FYEKMQ (reference sequence). CDR3 length equals 13 residues. CDR3 DNA: TGTGCCAGCAGCGAGGGACAAGACTACGAGCAGTACTTC. Protein sequence: CASSEGQDYEQYF.

J is TRBJ2-7 and V is TRBV2, with TRBD1 as a possible D gene (6 bases). The CDR3 is 13 amino acids. V lost 7 bases to trimming and J lost 2 bases, with 12 bases between them. The V gene's germline CDR1 is SNHLY and CDR2 FYNNEI. CDR3 amino acids: CASNAGVTYEQYF. Written as DNA, the CDR3 is TGTGCCAGCAACGCAGGGGTGACCTACGAGCAGTACTTC.

The chain combines TRBV7-9 with TRBJ2-1; D is undetermined. The length of the CDR3 is 15 residues. Trimming removed 5 bases at V and 8 bases at J, with 19 bases between. CDR1 is SEHNR, CDR2 FQNEAQ, per germline (reference sequence). In DNA, the CDR3 is TGTGCCAGCAGCCAAGGACGGACCACCGCGGATGAGCAGTTCTTC. Residues: CASSQGRTTADEQFF.

This chain joins TRBV19 and TRBJ1-1; the D gene is possibly TRBD1 (5 bases). The ends were cut back, 6 bases at V and 4 bases at J, with 15 bases in the middle. There are 14 residues in the CDR3. Looked up from germline, CDR1 is LNHDA and CDR2 is SQIVND (reference sequence). DNA for the CDR3: TGTGCCAGTAGAAGGGACGGGGGGGGCACTGAAGCTTTCTTT. This codes for CASRRDGGGTEAFF.

The DNA for the CDR3 is TGTGCCAGCAGCAGTCTAGCGGGGGGGCCTGAGACCCAGTACTTC. As protein: CASSSLAGGPETQYF. The chain couples TRBV7-9 to TRBJ2-5, with TRBD2 matching 12 bases. The CDR3 is 15 amino acids. The germline gives CDR1 SEHNR, CDR2 FQNEAQ (reference sequence). V was clipped by 5 bases and J by 5 bases; unmatched bases: 6. Complete variable domain (other parts from reference TRBV7-9 and TRBJ2-5): DTGVSQNPRHKITKRGQNVTFRCDPISEHNRLYWYRQTLGQGPEFLTYFQNEAQLEKSRLLSDRFSAERPKGSFSTLEIQRTEQGDSAMYLCASSSLAGGPETQYFGPGTRLLVL.

The rearrangement links TRBV4-1 to TRBJ2-6, with 7 bases matching TRBD1. Trimming removed 2 bases from V and 4 bases from J; junction bases left unmatched: 8. This CDR3 has 17 residues. Germline V gives CDR1 MGHRA, CDR2 YSYEKL. The DNA of the CDR3 is TGCGCCAGCAGCCAAATACAGGGGTTCACGGGGGCCAACGTCCTGACTTTC. Its translation: CASSQIQGFTGANVLTF.

This clone turned up a few times. The chain employs TRBV29-1 and TRBJ1-2; no definite D call. Trimming stripped 1 base from V and 2 bases from J, with 11 bases between. This CDR3 region has 14 residues. From germline, CDR1 is SQVTM and CDR2 ANQGSEA. The CDR3 DNA sequence: TGCAGCGTTGAAGTAGCGGAGATGAACTATGGCTACACCTTC. It yields the protein CSVEVAEMNYGYTF. Based on the CDR3 plus reference TRBV29-1 and TRBJ1-2, the full variable domain is SAVISQKPSRDICQRGTSLTIQCQVDSQVTMMFWYRQQPGQSLTLIATANQGSEATYESGFVIDKFPISRPNLTFSTLTVSNMSPEDSSIYLCSVEVAEMNYGYTFGSGTRLTVV.

The CDR3 coding sequence is TGTGCCAGCAGCCCGAGTCGGGAGACTGAAGCTTTCTTT. It encodes CASSPSRETEAFF. The rearrangement joins TRBV7-3 to TRBJ1-1, with no clear D. V was pared by 5 bases and J by 5 bases, with 12 bases between. CDR3 length: 13 residues. Germline V gene sequence: CDR1 SGHTA, CDR2 FQGTGA.

The chain is built from TRBV7-2 and TRBJ2-1; 8 nucleotides match TRBD2. From germline, CDR1 is SGHTA and CDR2 FQGNSA. V lost 1 base to trimming and J lost 4 bases; unmatched junction nucleotides: 3. The CDR3 loop spans 15 amino acids. CDR3 sequence (DNA): TGTGCCAGCAGCTTAGTTGCGGGAGGTTACAATGAGCAGTTCTTC. It specifies CASSLVAGGYNEQFF.

The rearrangement links TRBV30 to TRBJ2-5, with TRBD1 identical over 11 bases. The CDR3 consists of 13 residues. V lost 5 bases, J lost 4 bases, and 3 bases stayed unmatched. Germline V gives CDR1 GTSNPN, CDR2 SVGIG (reference sequence). The CDR3 sequence is CAWGQGAGETQYF. The CDR3 coding sequence is TGTGCCTGGGGACAGGGGGCCGGAGAGACCCAGTACTTC. The variable domain in full, with the rest retrieved from reference TRBV30 and TRBJ2-5, is SQTIHQWPATLVQPVGSPLSLECTVEGTSNPNLYWYRQAAGRGLQLLFYSVGIGQISSEVPQNLSASRPQDRQFILSSKKLLLSDSGFYLCAWGQGAGETQYFGPGTRLLVL.

This clone was observed once. CDR3 amino acids: CASSDGSREVLGEKLFF. The CDR3 nucleotides are TGTGCCAGCAGTGACGGATCCAGGGAGGTTCTCGGTGAAAAACTGTTTTTT. This chain uses TRBV6-4 with TRBJ1-4; possibly TRBD1 for D (5 bases). The V gene's germline CDR1 is MRHNA and CDR2 SNTAGT. Trimming took off 2 bases at V and 7 bases at J, with 20 bases between the two ends. This CDR3 is built from 17 residues.

The chain joins TRBV4-3 to TRBJ2-2; 9 positions match TRBD1. Germline V gene lookup returns CDR1 LGHNA and CDR2 YSLEER. CDR3 length: 15 residues. The ends lost 1 base at V and 7 bases at J; junction bases unmatched: 4. CDR3 protein: CASSQGTGESGELFF. Written as DNA, the CDR3 is TGCGCCAGCAGCCAAGGGACAGGGGAAAGCGGGGAGCTGTTTTTT.